A single sample is the source of the 27 T cell receptor beta chains below, sequenced in a study of blood T cell repertoires in COVID-19. Profiled with immunoSEQ multiplex PCR; TCRdb holds only in-frame clones, not every one. The sample carries 120,000 to 150,000 clones, roughly 84% recorded once. Sequencing was done on a sample of peripheral blood. The receptors here all came from a human donor in a cohort sampled during active COVID-19.

This sequence joins TRBV18 and TRBJ1-3; 9 nucleotides align to TRBD1. The V gene's germline CDR1 is KGHSH and CDR2 LQKENI. Unmatched junction bases numbered 6, after V lost 3 bases and J lost 0 bases. The CDR3 extends over 17 amino acids. As DNA, the CDR3 is TGTGCCAGCTCACCCTCCGGACAGGGGAGCTCTGGAAACACCATATATTTT. The encoded protein is CASSPSGQGSSGNTIYF.

This chain joins TRBV30 and TRBJ1-2; 7 bases are a match to TRBD1. This CDR3 contains 13 residues. With V trimmed by 7 bases and J by 4 bases, 9 bases remained unmatched. CDR1 and CDR2 from the germline V gene are GTSNPN and SVGIG (reference sequence). CDR3 amino acids: CALTGSPFYGYTF. The CDR3 DNA reads as TGTGCCTTGACAGGGTCCCCTTTCTATGGCTACACCTTC.

The sample holds a few counts of this clone. The J gene is TRBJ1-1, the V gene TRBV4-1, with D perhaps TRBD1 (5 bases). The germline V and J ends were trimmed by 3 bases and 4 bases, with 12 bases remaining between them. The CDR3 is 14 amino acids. Germline assignment: CDR1 MGHRA and CDR2 YSYEKL. The CDR3 spells CASSQKTGGTEAFF. CDR3 in DNA: TGCGCCAGCAGCCAGAAAACGGGGGGCACTGAAGCTTTCTTT.

The V gene is TRBV6-5, the J gene TRBJ2-5, with TRBD1 identical over 7 bases. The length of the CDR3 is 14 residues. Germline loops: CDR1 MNHEY, CDR2 SVGAGI. Germline trimming cut 6 bases from V and 3 bases from J; bases unmatched to any gene: 7. The CDR3 spells CASRSDRLKETQYF. Here the CDR3 DNA reads TGTGCCAGCAGATCGGACAGGTTAAAAGAGACCCAGTACTTC.

V and J are TRBV11-2 and TRBJ2-5; 11 bases are a match to TRBD2. With V trimmed by 1 base and J by 5 bases, 3 bases remained unmatched. CDR3 length equals 15 residues. Germline lookup yields CDR1 SGHAT and CDR2 FQNNGV. The CDR3 loop is CASSLGLAGWETQYF. The CDR3 DNA follows: TGTGCCAGCAGCTTAGGACTAGCGGGGTGGGAGACCCAGTACTTC.

A few counts support this clone. The chain links TRBV6-5 to TRBJ1-2; 12 bases are a match to TRBD1. Germline V gene lookup returns CDR1 MNHEY and CDR2 SVGAGI. V trimming: 6 bases; J trimming: 8 bases; junction bases outside the gene matches: 10. The CDR3 has 15 amino acids. CDR3 protein: CASRNPGQGASGYTF. CDR3 sequence (DNA): TGTGCCAGCAGGAACCCGGGACAGGGGGCGAGCGGCTACACCTTC.

The sample holds one count of this clone. The chain couples TRBV7-9 to TRBJ2-5; possible D gene TRBD1, 6 bases. Trimming took 6 bases from V and 5 from J, leaving 22 bases between them. Per the germline V gene, CDR1 is SEHNR and CDR2 is FQNEAQ (reference sequence). The CDR3 sequence is 16 residues long. The CDR3, as DNA: TGTGCCAGCAGGACCAGGAAGGGGGAGAGGGATGAGACCCAGTACTTC. This gives the protein CASRTRKGERDETQYF.

The rearrangement joins TRBV7-2 to TRBJ2-7; 8 nucleotides line up with TRBD1. CDR1 and CDR2 from the germline V gene are SGHTA and FQGNSA. This CDR3 contains 13 residues. The trim removed 5 bases at V and 3 bases at J, leaving 3 bases unmatched. The CDR3 loop reads CASSQQGGYEQYF. Here the CDR3 DNA reads TGTGCCAGCAGCCAACAGGGGGGCTACGAGCAGTACTTC.

The gene calls are TRBV30 and TRBJ2-5, with D hard to call. V was trimmed by 0 bases and J by 5 bases, leaving 4 bases between them. The germline V gene encodes CDR1 GTSNPN and CDR2 SVGIG (reference sequence). This CDR3 has 11 amino acids. The CDR3, as DNA: TGTGCCTGGAGTGTACTGGAGACCCAGTACTTC. This gives the protein CAWSVLETQYF.

The chain uses TRBV10-3 and TRBJ1-4; 9 bases agree with TRBD1. The CDR3 spans 15 residues. The germline gives CDR1 ENHRY, CDR2 SYGVKD. V was pared by 3 bases and J by 8 bases, with 7 bases of the junction left unmatched. The CDR3 loop is CAISEGTGFGEKLFF. CDR3 DNA sequence: TGTGCCATCAGTGAAGGGACAGGGTTCGGCGAAAAACTGTTTTTT.

This sequence joins TRBV10-2 and TRBJ1-6; the D is unclear. CDR3 length: 15 amino acids. Germline assignment: CDR1 WSHSY and CDR2 SAAADI. V was clipped by 3 bases and J by 9 bases, with 15 bases between them. The CDR3 DNA sequence: TGCGCCAGCAGTGATTCGGTTCGTTTGATTTCACCCCTCCACTTT. It is translated as CASSDSVRLISPLHF.

V gene TRBV30 combines with J gene TRBJ1-4, with 7 bases that match TRBD1. CDR3 length equals 14 residues. CDR1 is GTSNPN and CDR2 is SVGIG in the germline V gene (reference sequence). Trimming took 3 bases from V and 8 from J; bases not matched to a gene: 9. The CDR3 DNA is TGTGCCTGGAGAGGAACAGGGGTTGGGGAAAAACTGTTTTTT. This sequence encodes CAWRGTGVGEKLFF.

The rearrangement joins TRBV6-5 to TRBJ2-2; D is perhaps TRBD1 (7 bases). Trimming removed 6 bases at V and 3 bases at J, with 14 bases between. This CDR3 region has 15 residues. Germline CDR1 and CDR2: MNHEY and SVGAGI. The CDR3 DNA follows: TGTGCCAGCAGGCGGGACAGCGGATACACCGGGGAGCTGTTTTTT. Translation: CASRRDSGYTGELFF.

The rearrangement joins TRBV7-6 to TRBJ2-7; D possibly corresponds to TRBD2 (6 bases). The CDR3 is 16 residues long. V was cut by 5 bases and J by 3 bases, with 20 bases left in between. From germline, CDR1 is SGHVS and CDR2 FNYEAQ. The CDR3 nucleotides read TGTGCCAGCAGCCCCCGGGGTAGCGGCCCTCTCTACGAGCAGTACTTC. It translates to CASSPRGSGPLYEQYF. Variable domain in full (rest from reference TRBV7-6 and TRBJ2-7): GAGVSQSPRYKVTKRGQDVALRCDPISGHVSLYWYRQALGQGPEFLTYFNYEAQQDKSGLPNDRFSAERPEGSISTLTIQRTEQRDSAMYRCASSPRGSGPLYEQYFGPGTRLTVT.

This clone was recorded only once. This CDR3 reads CASRRQGDEKLFF. The CDR3 region has the DNA TGTGCCAGCAGAAGACAGGGGGATGAAAAACTGTTTTTT. This sequence joins TRBV6-5 and TRBJ1-4, with TRBD1 matching over 9 bases. With V trimmed by 6 bases and J by 6 bases, 2 bases remained unmatched. The CDR3 has 13 amino acids. Per germline, CDR1 MNHEY and CDR2 SVGAGI.

The chain carries TRBV6-2 or TRBV6-3 and TRBJ1-2; tentatively, D is TRBD1 (6 bases). Trimming removed 2 bases at V and 1 base at J, with 14 bases between. Germline lookup yields CDR1 MNHEY and CDR2 SVGEGT. The CDR3 sequence is 16 residues long. The CDR3 loop reads CASSYRSGAVNYGYTF. The CDR3 DNA follows: TGTGCCAGCAGTTACCGCTCAGGGGCCGTTAACTATGGCTACACCTTC.

This chain connects TRBV7-8 to TRBJ1-5; 9 nucleotides agree with TRBD1. This CDR3 spans 16 amino acids. CDR1 SGHVS and CDR2 FQNEAQ come from the germline V gene. Unmatched junction bases numbered 4, after V lost 1 base and J lost 3 bases. The CDR3 spells CASSLEGDRDNQPQHF. CDR3 DNA: TGTGCCAGCAGCTTAGAGGGGGACAGGGACAATCAGCCCCAGCATTTT. Looking up the rest from reference TRBV7-8 and TRBJ1-5 gives the full variable domain: GAGVSQSPRYKVAKRGQDVALRCDPISGHVSLFWYQQALGQGPEFLTYFQNEAQLDKSGLPSDRFFAERPEGSVSTLKIQRTQQEDSAVYLCASSLEGDRDNQPQHFGDGTRLSIL.

This chain connects TRBV9 to TRBJ1-5; TRBD1 matches at 8 bases. Per the germline V gene, CDR1 is SGDLS and CDR2 is YYNGEE. This CDR3 has 17 residues. Losses at the gene ends were 4 bases for V and 0 bases for J; bases not matched to a gene: 9. The CDR3 protein is CASSLGQGVSSNQPQHF. CDR3 bases: TGTGCCAGCAGCCTTGGACAGGGTGTATCTAGCAATCAGCCCCAGCATTTT.

The rearrangement links TRBV5-6 to TRBJ2-4, with TRBD2 as a possible D gene (6 bases). The CDR3 length is 17 residues. The V end was cut by 0 bases, the J end by 1 base, with 14 bases between. CDR1 and CDR2 (germline): SGHDT, YYEEEE. The CDR3 spells CASSLAGGWVAKNIQYF. CDR3 DNA sequence: TGTGCCAGCAGCTTGGCCGGAGGGTGGGTGGCCAAAAACATTCAGTACTTC.

The chain couples TRBV9 to TRBJ2-6, with D unclear. The CDR3 is 17 amino acids. The germline V and J ends were trimmed by 0 bases and 0 bases, with 10 bases remaining between them. Germline lookup yields CDR1 SGDLS and CDR2 YYNGEE. The CDR3 sequence: CASSVATQSSGANVLTF. CDR3 in DNA: TGTGCCAGCAGCGTAGCTACACAGTCCTCTGGGGCCAACGTCCTGACTTTC.

The J gene is TRBJ2-7, the V gene TRBV3-1 (or the pseudogene TRBV3-2), with D perhaps TRBD2 (6 bases). V lost 4 bases to trimming and J lost 0 bases, with 10 bases between them. Per germline, CDR1 LGHDT and CDR2 YNNKEL (reference sequence). This CDR3 has 14 residues. The CDR3 here is CASSPQGGSYEQYF. Written as DNA, the CDR3 is TGTGCCAGCAGCCCGCAGGGAGGCTCCTACGAGCAGTACTTC.

The chain has TRBV6-1 and TRBJ2-1; no reliable D call. Per the germline V gene, CDR1 is MNHNS and CDR2 is SASEGT. V gave up 1 base and J gave up 2 bases, with 6 bases separating them. The CDR3 loop spans 14 amino acids. CDR3 sequence (DNA): TGTGCCAGCAGTGAAGGTCTAACCTACAATGAGCAGTTCTTC. Translated: CASSEGLTYNEQFF.

The chain carries TRBV5-1 and TRBJ2-1, with D perhaps TRBD2 (5 bases). V was shortened by 0 bases and J by 5 bases, with 12 bases between the two germline ends. CDR1 and CDR2 (germline): SGHRS, YFSETQ. The CDR3 has 15 residues. The CDR3 coding sequence is TGCGCCAGCAGCTTGGAGCGACTATCTCACAATGAGCAGTTCTTC. It codes for CASSLERLSHNEQFF.

This chain joins TRBV3-1 (or the pseudogene TRBV3-2) and TRBJ2-1; 10 bases fit TRBD1. With 4 bases clipped from V and 7 bases from J, the junction kept 7 bases outside the gene matches. This CDR3 has 15 residues. Per the germline V gene, CDR1 is LGHDT and CDR2 is YNNKEL (reference sequence). CDR3 nucleotide sequence: TGTGCCAGCAGCCTCCCCGGACAGGGGGGGAATGAGCAGTTCTTC. Its translation is CASSLPGQGGNEQFF.

The V gene is TRBV11-2, the J gene TRBJ1-4; a possible D gene is TRBD1 (5 bases). V was pared by 8 bases and J by 2 bases, with 18 bases between. This CDR3 spans 16 amino acids. CDR1 and CDR2 (germline): SGHAT, FQNNGV. CDR3 sequence (DNA): TGTGCCAGCCGCCCGATAGAAGGGGCGACTAATGAAAAACTGTTTTTT. It yields the protein CASRPIEGATNEKLFF.

This clone has a handful of counts. The chain joins TRBV30 to TRBJ1-5, with 8 bases lining up with TRBD1. The ends lost 0 bases at V and 5 bases at J; junction bases unmatched: 6. Germline V gene lookup returns CDR1 GTSNPN and CDR2 SVGIG (reference sequence). The CDR3 has 15 amino acids. In nucleotides, the CDR3 is TGTGCCTGGAGTGTAGGACAGGGAAAGCATCAGCCCCAGCATTTT. Protein sequence: CAWSVGQGKHQPQHF.

This clone was counted a few times. V gene TRBV29-1 combines with J gene TRBJ2-7; 9 bases agree with TRBD1. V shed 7 bases and J 0 bases; nucleotides not matched to a gene: 13. CDR1 is SQVTM and CDR2 is ANQGSEA in the germline V gene. This CDR3 has 16 residues. CDR3 amino acids: CSAKDRGGDSSYEQYF. The CDR3 DNA is TGCAGCGCAAAGGACAGGGGTGGTGATAGCTCCTACGAGCAGTACTTC.